This T cell receptor (beta chain) was retrieved from a study of blood T cell repertoires in COVID-19. Study background: The cDNA or gDNA used as material had been derived from T cells, B-cell-depleted T cells, or PBMCs.

In the authors' methods: Amplification with reference gene primers provided the estimates of nucleated cell counts. Produced via immunoSEQ multiplex PCR; TCRdb's table is partial and in-frame only. V and J calls plus clone size are reproduced from that table; the DNA served to infer D and trimming. The data show 200,000 to 250,000 clones, 88% seen once. In germline, CDR1 is SGHRS, CDR2 YFSETQ. V trimming: 5 bases; J trimming: 4 bases; junction bases outside the gene matches: 13. The CDR3 length is 16 residues. The TCR sequence derives from a man between 18 and 29 years old with active or convalescent COVID-19. Sequenced input: peripheral blood. This chain joins TRBV5-1 and TRBJ2-7, with TRBD1 identical over 9 bases. CDR3 in DNA: TGCGCCAGCAGTGAGGGGACAGGGTCTTTATTATACGAGCAGTACTTC. It translates to CASSEGTGSLLYEQYF.